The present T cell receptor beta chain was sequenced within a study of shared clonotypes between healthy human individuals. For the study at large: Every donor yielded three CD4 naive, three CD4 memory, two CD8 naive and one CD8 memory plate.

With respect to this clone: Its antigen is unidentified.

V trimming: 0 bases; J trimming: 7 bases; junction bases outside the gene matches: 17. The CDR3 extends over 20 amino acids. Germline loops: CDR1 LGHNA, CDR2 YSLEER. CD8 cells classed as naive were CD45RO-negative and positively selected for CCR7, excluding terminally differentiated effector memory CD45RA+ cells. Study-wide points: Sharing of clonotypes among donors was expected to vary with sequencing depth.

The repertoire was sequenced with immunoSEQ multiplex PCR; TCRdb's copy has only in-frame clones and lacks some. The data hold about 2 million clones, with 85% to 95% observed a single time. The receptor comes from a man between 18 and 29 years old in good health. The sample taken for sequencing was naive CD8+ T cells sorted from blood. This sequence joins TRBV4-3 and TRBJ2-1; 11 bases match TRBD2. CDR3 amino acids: CASSQDQSTILAGVRNEQFF. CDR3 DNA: TGCGCCAGCAGCCAAGACCAATCCACGATACTAGCGGGAGTTAGGAATGAGCAGTTCTTC.